This entry features one TCR beta chain sequence. The record originates from a study of blood T cell repertoires in COVID-19. In the authors' workflow: Amplifying reference gene primers gave estimates of nucleated cell counts. Measured with immunoSEQ multiplex PCR; TCRdb has only the in-frame clones, and not every one. V and J calls plus clone size are reproduced from that table; the DNA served to infer D and trimming. This table holds roughly 180,000 clones, about 80% found once. Ages ranged from roughly 18 to 100 years, with residence in approximately 23 US areas. Sequencing used PBMCs or T cells enriched from blood (not recorded which). The clonotype originates from a man aged 60 to 75 who had been exposed to COVID-19.

In DNA form, the CDR3 reads TGTGCCAGCAGCCCAAGTACGGGGAGGCCCTACGAGCAGTACTTC. Amino acids: CASSPSTGRPYEQYF. The chain is built from TRBV7-6 and TRBJ2-7; a weak D match, TRBD2 (6 bases). V lost 5 bases and J lost 2, with 16 bases in between. The V gene's germline CDR1 is SGHVS and CDR2 FNYEAQ. The CDR3 is made up of 15 amino acids.